Each of the 8 T cell receptor beta chains below was sequenced from the same sample in a study of cytomegalovirus exposure and HLA in healthy donors. In the PCR, 60 Vbeta and 13 Jbeta primers were used. Assay used: immunoSEQ multiplex PCR; TCRdb lists only in-frame clones, some missing. The table shows tens of thousands of clones, with approximately 90% occurring only once. Sequenced: PBMCs. Source of these receptors: a middle-aged woman in good health and CMV-seropositive.

The J gene is TRBJ2-5, the V gene TRBV13; 12 bases align to TRBD2. The V and J ends lost 4 bases and 5 bases, in that order; junction bases with no gene match: 14. The CDR3 spans 18 residues. CDR1 is PRHDT and CDR2 is FYEKMQ in the germline V gene (reference sequence). This CDR3 reads CASSSFPLAGGRSETQYF. CDR3 in DNA: TGTGCCAGCAGCTCGTTTCCCCTAGCGGGGGGGAGGAGTGAGACCCAGTACTTC. The full variable domain, completed using reference TRBV13 and TRBJ2-5, is AAGVIQSPRHLIKEKRETATLKCYPIPRHDTVYWYQQGPGQDPQFLISFYEKMQSDKGSIPDRFSAQQFSDYHSELNMSSLELGDSALYFCASSSFPLAGGRSETQYFGPGTRLLVL.

This clone occurred a few times. This chain connects TRBV7-9 to TRBJ2-1; 11 bases fit TRBD2. The length of the CDR3 is 16 residues. Germline lookup yields CDR1 SEHNR and CDR2 FQNEAQ (reference sequence). V shed 5 bases, J shed 0 bases, and the junction held 3 bases outside the gene matches. Here the CDR3 reads CASSGTSGFSYNEQFF. CDR3 bases: TGTGCCAGCAGCGGGACTAGCGGTTTCTCCTACAATGAGCAGTTCTTC.

The V and J genes are TRBV5-4 and TRBJ1-2; tentative D call: TRBD1 (5 bases). CDR3 length: 13 amino acids. Trimming removed 3 bases at V and 7 bases at J, with 13 bases between. CDR1 and CDR2 (germline): SGHNT, YYREEE (reference sequence). The CDR3 region is CASSSGGTGGYTF. CDR3 DNA: TGTGCCAGCAGCTCTGGGGGGACGGGTGGCTACACCTTC.

The chain couples TRBV15 to TRBJ2-2; 7 bases are shared with TRBD1. This CDR3 has 16 amino acids. Germline V gene data show CDR1 as LNHNV and CDR2 as YYDKDF (reference sequence). The trim removed 0 bases at V and 5 bases at J, leaving 6 bases unmatched. CDR3 residues: CATSRDQRGRTGELFF. The CDR3 region has the DNA TGTGCCACCAGCAGAGATCAAAGGGGGCGAACCGGGGAGCTGTTTTTT.

The chain couples TRBV28 to TRBJ2-5; D is perhaps TRBD2 (5 bases). Germline CDR1 MDHEN, CDR2 SYDVKM. The CDR3 sequence is 16 residues long. Trimming left V 1 base short and J 2 bases short, with 14 bases between. The CDR3 DNA reads as TGTGCCAGCAGTTTATCTACCGGGATCATGCAAGAGACCCAGTACTTC. This encodes CASSLSTGIMQETQYF. The variable domain in full, with the rest retrieved from reference TRBV28 and TRBJ2-5, is DVKVTQSSRYLVKRTGEKVFLECVQDMDHENMFWYRQDPGLGLRLIYFSYDVKMKEKGDIPEGYSVSREKKERFSLILESASTNQTSMYLCASSLSTGIMQETQYFGPGTRLLVL.

The V gene is TRBV9, the J gene TRBJ2-3; TRBD1 matches at 9 bases. CDR1 is SGDLS and CDR2 is YYNGEE in the germline V gene. J lost 2 bases, V lost 4 bases, and 5 bases had no gene match. The CDR3 consists of 15 residues. In DNA form, the CDR3 reads TGTGCCAGCAGCACTGGGACAGGGACCACAGATACGCAGTATTTT. Encoded protein: CASSTGTGTTDTQYF.

The rearrangement links TRBV27 to TRBJ2-1, with TRBD2 identical over 7 bases. This CDR3 is built from 16 residues. J gave up 6 bases and V 6 bases, and 14 bases lay outside the gene matches. Germline V gene data show CDR1 as MNHEY and CDR2 as SMNVEV (reference sequence). This CDR3 reads CASSHRDVGGINEQFF. CDR3 nucleotides: TGTGCCAGCAGCCACCGGGACGTCGGGGGGATCAATGAGCAGTTCTTC.

CDR3 DNA: TGTGCCATCAGTGAGTCGAATCTGCAGGGAGCGGGACAGCCCCAGCATTTT. Translating it yields CAISESNLQGAGQPQHF. The rearrangement joins TRBV10-3 to TRBJ1-5, with a weak D call TRBD1 (5 bases). The germline V gene encodes CDR1 ENHRY and CDR2 SYGVKD. CDR3 size: 17 residues. Trimming pared 0 bases from V and 7 bases from J, leaving 19 bases between.